This is a list of T cell receptor beta chains from one sample in a study of T cells in Graves' hyperthyroidism and ophthalmopathy. TCRdb itself ran the multiplex PCR reads through MiXCR, one entry per CDR3 protein. The sample has roughly 500,000 distinct CDR3 sequences, about half seen once. The source material was peripheral blood or thyroid tissue (not recorded which). All receptors derive from an adult woman with Graves' disease, either hyperthyroidism or ophthalmopathy (not recorded which). Both conserved end residues are part of each CDR3. The order of the fields is V gene, J gene, D gene, CDR3 protein. The D gene is left open where the match is weak.

v_call: TRBV24-1
j_call: TRBJ1-5
d_call: TRBD1
cdr3_aa: CATSDGDRGDDQPQHF

v_call: TRBV10-3
j_call: TRBJ2-5
d_call: TRBD2
cdr3_aa: CARAGGPEETQYF

v_call: TRBV20-1
j_call: TRBJ2-7
d_call: TRBD2
cdr3_aa: CSARVPSGIYEQYF

v_call: TRBV4-1
j_call: TRBJ1-5
d_call: -
cdr3_aa: CASSQEPRSNQPQHF

v_call: TRBV2
j_call: TRBJ2-6
d_call: -
cdr3_aa: CASRKESSGANVLTF

v_call: TRBV7-9
j_call: TRBJ1-2
d_call: -
cdr3_aa: CASSLFGTVYGYTF

v_call: TRBV29-1
j_call: TRBJ1-1
d_call: -
cdr3_aa: CSEQARNTEAFF

v_call: TRBV6-5
j_call: TRBJ2-7
d_call: TRBD2
cdr3_aa: CASSFTSATGPTSSYEQYF

v_call: TRBV2
j_call: TRBJ1-6
d_call: TRBD1
cdr3_aa: CASSTRDSRNSPLHF

v_call: TRBV7-9
j_call: TRBJ2-7
d_call: TRBD1
cdr3_aa: CAVRDRKGEQYF

v_call: TRBV5-1
j_call: TRBJ1-3
d_call: -
cdr3_aa: CASRTETSGSTIYF

v_call: TRBV20-1
j_call: TRBJ2-7
d_call: TRBD1
cdr3_aa: CSAPRDRGRGEQYF

v_call: TRBV4-2
j_call: TRBJ2-5
d_call: -
cdr3_aa: CASRPNGRGETQYF

v_call: TRBV20-1
j_call: TRBJ1-6
d_call: -
cdr3_aa: CSEELYNSPLHF

v_call: TRBV7-3
j_call: TRBJ2-7
d_call: -
cdr3_aa: CASSLVSDHYEQYF

v_call: TRBV24-1
j_call: TRBJ1-1
d_call: -
cdr3_aa: CATSDLTGFGEAFF

v_call: TRBV29-1
j_call: TRBJ2-5
d_call: -
cdr3_aa: CSVGAETQYF

v_call: TRBV20-1
j_call: TRBJ1-5
d_call: -
cdr3_aa: CSASFGTSYQPQHF

v_call: TRBV5-1
j_call: TRBJ2-7
d_call: TRBD2
cdr3_aa: CASSFAGTSVYEQYF

v_call: TRBV6-6
j_call: TRBJ1-6
d_call: -
cdr3_aa: CASSYRDGVNSPLHF

v_call: TRBV20-1
j_call: TRBJ2-5
d_call: -
cdr3_aa: CSAPGETQYF

v_call: TRBV4-1
j_call: TRBJ2-7
d_call: TRBD1
cdr3_aa: CASSLGQGARRNEQYF

v_call: TRBV5-1
j_call: TRBJ2-7
d_call: TRBD1
cdr3_aa: CASTGTTGGPGYEQYF

v_call: TRBV5-1
j_call: TRBJ2-5
d_call: TRBD2
cdr3_aa: CASSLSPGTSGNQETQYF

v_call: TRBV4-2
j_call: TRBJ1-1
d_call: TRBD1
cdr3_aa: CASSRRTGANTEAFF

v_call: TRBV20-1
j_call: TRBJ1-6
d_call: -
cdr3_aa: CSARGRGFNSPLHF

v_call: TRBV19
j_call: TRBJ1-2
d_call: -
cdr3_aa: CASSHGRYGYTF

v_call: TRBV7-2
j_call: TRBJ2-7
d_call: TRBD1
cdr3_aa: CASSLYPGQGGGEQYF

v_call: TRBV7-8
j_call: TRBJ2-6
d_call: -
cdr3_aa: CASSLGLRNTEAF

v_call: TRBV6-1
j_call: TRBJ2-5
d_call: -
cdr3_aa: CASSEGVLETQYF

v_call: TRBV6-6
j_call: TRBJ2-7
d_call: -
cdr3_aa: CASSYSSQAPYEQYF

v_call: TRBV7-2
j_call: TRBJ2-3
d_call: -
cdr3_aa: CASSLGHGGTDTQYF

v_call: TRBV25-1
j_call: TRBJ2-1
d_call: -
cdr3_aa: CASRQENEQFF

v_call: TRBV29-1
j_call: TRBJ1-2
d_call: TRBD1
cdr3_aa: CSSWTGTEINGYTF

v_call: TRBV10-2
j_call: TRBJ1-2
d_call: -
cdr3_aa: CASSESGTTYTF

v_call: TRBV13
j_call: TRBJ2-6
d_call: -
cdr3_aa: CASSYLLWGRSTPSLSGANVLTF

v_call: TRBV12-3/TRBV12-4
j_call: TRBJ2-7
d_call: -
cdr3_aa: CASSFGGDEQYF

v_call: TRBV29-1
j_call: TRBJ2-5
d_call: -
cdr3_aa: CSGGPGPRGVETQYF

v_call: TRBV28
j_call: TRBJ2-5
d_call: -
cdr3_aa: CASSNPERTQYF

v_call: TRBV28
j_call: TRBJ1-2
d_call: -
cdr3_aa: CASMRHLYGYTF

v_call: TRBV7-2
j_call: TRBJ1-5
d_call: -
cdr3_aa: CASSLGTEGGWKPQHF

v_call: TRBV7-9
j_call: TRBJ2-2
d_call: -
cdr3_aa: CASSLGRAELFF

v_call: TRBV10-3
j_call: TRBJ1-1
d_call: TRBD1
cdr3_aa: CAITNGDSVVYTEAFF

v_call: TRBV28
j_call: TRBJ1-1
d_call: -
cdr3_aa: CATADLARRNTEAFF

v_call: TRBV7-9
j_call: TRBJ2-7
d_call: TRBD2
cdr3_aa: CASSPGAGTSGRFLYEQYF